The 4 T cell receptor beta chains presented below share a single source sample, sequenced in a study of blood T cell repertoires in COVID-19. Repertoires were generated with immunoSEQ multiplex PCR, while TCRdb's copy carries only in-frame clones and drops some. The data contain 110,000 to 150,000 clones, about nine tenths of them singletons. The sequencing sample was made of PBMCs or T cells enriched from blood (not recorded which). Every receptor here comes from a middle-aged man who had recovered from COVID-19.

V gene TRBV5-5 combines with J gene TRBJ1-1, with D perhaps TRBD1 (6 bases). The ends were cut back, 6 bases at V and 5 bases at J, with 20 bases in the middle. Per the germline V gene, CDR1 is SGHKS and CDR2 is YYEKEE (reference sequence). The CDR3 sequence is 15 residues long. The CDR3 loop is CASNQYDRSATEAFF. The CDR3 nucleotides read TGTGCCAGCAACCAATACGACAGGTCGGCGACTGAAGCTTTCTTT.

Only one count was recorded for this clone. V gene TRBV27 combines with J gene TRBJ2-2; 9 bases line up with TRBD1. The V gene's germline CDR1 is MNHEY and CDR2 SMNVEV (reference sequence). CDR3 length equals 16 residues. The junction had 9 bases not matched to a gene; V was cut back by 7 bases and J by 3 bases. CDR3 region: CASKRPGTGHTGELFF. In DNA, the CDR3 is TGTGCCAGCAAGCGACCCGGGACAGGGCACACCGGGGAGCTGTTTTTT.

This clone was seen just once. V is TRBV7-9 and J is TRBJ1-2; D perhaps matches TRBD1 (5 bases). Trimming shortened V by 1 base and J by 4 bases, and 7 bases separated the two germline ends. Germline V gene lookup returns CDR1 SEHNR and CDR2 FQNEAQ (reference sequence). The CDR3 has 13 amino acids. The chain's CDR3 is CASSLGGVYGYTF. The CDR3 coding sequence is TGTGCCAGCAGCTTAGGGGGGGTCTATGGCTACACCTTC.

The chain links TRBV9 to TRBJ2-2; 7 bases fit TRBD1. J was trimmed by 5 bases and V by 4 bases; bases with no gene match: 14. This CDR3 has 17 amino acids. The germline gives CDR1 SGDLS, CDR2 YYNGEE. The CDR3 DNA reads as TGTGCCAGCAGCCCTCGAATAGACAGGGTGGGAACCGGGGAGCTGTTTTTT. It encodes CASSPRIDRVGTGELFF.